Detailed here is one T cell receptor beta chain. Its antigen is undetermined. Given a much more abundant clone one base away, this may be a read error. A read error is likely, as this CDR3 ends without the conserved phenylalanine or tryptophan. V was cut by 3 bases and J by 0 bases, with 9 bases left in between. CDR3 length: 15 amino acids. The V gene's germline CDR1 is KGHSH and CDR2 LQKENI. What was amplified from RNA transcripts were TCR beta CDR3 regions. The study used the HTBI primer set for a first-round RT-PCR of the TCR CDR3. TCRdb used MiXCR to reprocess the multiplex PCR reads, holding one entry per CDR3 protein. The sample records around 560,000 distinct CDR3 sequences, around 15% being singletons. These data come from a study of T cells in Graves' hyperthyroidism and ophthalmopathy. Findings and limits, study-wide: Expanded thyroid clonotypes (above 0.001) were mostly also found in blood.

The genes are TRBV18 and TRBJ2-1, with D unclear. Sequencing was performed on blood. The clonotype comes from a woman aged 18-35 years with Graves' hyperthyroidism. CDR3 sequence (DNA): TGTGCCAGCTCACCGCGTACCTACTCCTACAATGAGCAGTTCCTC. Translated: CASSPRTYSYNEQFL.